In its sample, the clone carrying this T cell receptor beta chain was seen a few times. What it binds is not known. The entry originates in a study of cytomegalovirus exposure and HLA in healthy donors. Background on the study: Most donors, around 81% of around 400 genotyped, fell in the Caucasian-associated ancestry cluster.

The CDR3 covers 15 residues. The germline V gene encodes CDR1 ENHRY and CDR2 SYGVKD. Between the trimmed V and J ends, which lost 2 bases and 3 bases, there was a span of 13 bases. Study-wide findings and caveats: Earlier analysis looked at TCR beta V segments, and most were productive about 87% or about 30% of the time.

Primers for the PCR totalled 60 Vbeta and 13 Jbeta. Libraries were prepared by immunoSEQ multiplex PCR; TCRdb keeps only in-frame clonotypes and omits some of them. The sample consists of 100,000 or so clones, around 73% of them appearing once. The source of this sequence is a young man in good health and CMV-seronegative. The genes are TRBV10-3 and TRBJ1-1; D not certain. The sequencing sample was made of PBMCs. CDR3 bases: TGTGCCATCAGTGAGGCGGGCAGGTTAGACACTGAAGCTTTCTTT. Its translation: CAISEAGRLDTEAFF.